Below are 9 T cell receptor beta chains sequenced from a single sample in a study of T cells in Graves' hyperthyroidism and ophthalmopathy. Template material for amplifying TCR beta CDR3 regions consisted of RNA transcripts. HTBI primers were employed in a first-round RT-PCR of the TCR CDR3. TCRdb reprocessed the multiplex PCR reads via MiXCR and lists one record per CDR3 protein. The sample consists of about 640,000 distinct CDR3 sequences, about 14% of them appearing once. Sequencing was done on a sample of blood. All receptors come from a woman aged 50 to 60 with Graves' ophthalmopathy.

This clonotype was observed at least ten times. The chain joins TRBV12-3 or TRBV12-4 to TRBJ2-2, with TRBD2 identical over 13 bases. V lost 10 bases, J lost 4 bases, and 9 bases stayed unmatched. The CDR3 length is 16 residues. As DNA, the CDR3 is TGTGCCACCACAGACGGACTAGCGGGAGTCACCGGGGAGCTGTTTTTT. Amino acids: CATTDGLAGVTGELFF.

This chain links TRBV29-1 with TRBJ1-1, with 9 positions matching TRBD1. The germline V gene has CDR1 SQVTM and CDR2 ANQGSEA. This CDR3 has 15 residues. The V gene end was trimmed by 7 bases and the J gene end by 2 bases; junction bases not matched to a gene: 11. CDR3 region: CSAGGLQGANTEAFF. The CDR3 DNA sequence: TGCAGCGCCGGGGGACTACAGGGGGCAAACACTGAAGCTTTCTTT.

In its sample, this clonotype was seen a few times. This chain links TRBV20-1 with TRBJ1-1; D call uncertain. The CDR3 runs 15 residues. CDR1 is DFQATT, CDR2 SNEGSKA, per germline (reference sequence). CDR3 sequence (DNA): TGCAGGATTACGTTAACAGTCGGGTCGAACACTGAAGCTTTCTTT. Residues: CRITLTVGSNTEAFF.

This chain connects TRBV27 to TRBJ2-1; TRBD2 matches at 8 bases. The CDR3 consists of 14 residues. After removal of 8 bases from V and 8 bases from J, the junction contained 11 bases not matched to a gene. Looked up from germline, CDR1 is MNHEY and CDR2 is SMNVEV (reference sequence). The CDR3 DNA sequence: TGTGCCAGCGGCGGGACTAGTCTGGTCTATGAGCAGTTCTTC. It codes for CASGGTSLVYEQFF.

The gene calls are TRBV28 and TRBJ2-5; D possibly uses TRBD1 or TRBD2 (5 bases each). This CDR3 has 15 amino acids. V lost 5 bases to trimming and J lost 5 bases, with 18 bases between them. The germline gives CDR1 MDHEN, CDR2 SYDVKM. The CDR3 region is CASSIELGVTETQYF. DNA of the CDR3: TGTGCCAGCAGTATAGAACTGGGGGTAACGGAGACCCAGTACTTC.

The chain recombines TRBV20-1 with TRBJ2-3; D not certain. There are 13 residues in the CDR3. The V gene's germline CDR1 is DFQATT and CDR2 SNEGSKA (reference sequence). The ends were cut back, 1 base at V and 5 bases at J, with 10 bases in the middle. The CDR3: CSARVTLGDTQYF. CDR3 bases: TGCAGTGCTAGAGTCACCTTGGGAGATACGCAGTATTTT.

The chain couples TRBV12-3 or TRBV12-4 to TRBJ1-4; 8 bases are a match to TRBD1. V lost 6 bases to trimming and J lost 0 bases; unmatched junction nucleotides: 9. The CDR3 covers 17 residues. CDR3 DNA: TGTGCCAGCAGCCGAGACAGGGGACATGCAACTAATGAAAAACTGTTTTTT. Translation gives CASSRDRGHATNEKLFF.

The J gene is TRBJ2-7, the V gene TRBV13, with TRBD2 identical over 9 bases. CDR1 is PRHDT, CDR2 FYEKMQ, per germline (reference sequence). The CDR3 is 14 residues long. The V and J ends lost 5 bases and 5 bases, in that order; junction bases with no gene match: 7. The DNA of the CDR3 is TGTGCCAGCAGCAAGGGACTAGCTCCCAACGAGCAGTACTTC. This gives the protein CASSKGLAPNEQYF.

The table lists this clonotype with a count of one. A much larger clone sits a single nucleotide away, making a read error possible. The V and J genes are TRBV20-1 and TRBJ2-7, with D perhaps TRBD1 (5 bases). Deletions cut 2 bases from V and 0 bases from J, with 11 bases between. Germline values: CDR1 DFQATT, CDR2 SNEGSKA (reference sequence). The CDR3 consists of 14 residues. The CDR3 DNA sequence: TGCAGTGCTAGACGCAGGGTAGTCTCCTACGAGCAGTACTTC. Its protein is CSARRRVVSYEQYF.